This TCR beta chain was sequenced for a study of blood T cell repertoires in COVID-19 (dated by TCRdb to about 2020). As for the study more broadly: Collaborator samples came from the United States, Italy and Spain and covered acute and convalescent phases of COVID-19. The material from the prospective study consisted of cDNA or gDNA derived from T cells, B-cell-depleted T cells, or PBMCs. Deeply sampled blood TCRbeta repertoires from subjects exposed to, actively infected with, or recovered from COVID-19 were included in the dataset. The repertoires were made available in a free public database intended to serve as a resource for research on the immune response to SARS-CoV-2. The samples were drawn from the first 160 participants of the ongoing ImmuneRACE study and from about 1,200 subjects provided by 6 global collaborators. The sample metadata nearly always contained a de-identified subject ID, COVID-19 status, age in years and sex. Where available, HLA class I and class II types were obtained from metadata supplied by the sample provider rather than from assay-based typing.

The immunoSEQ Assay, a bias-controlled multiplex PCR, was used to amplify TCRbeta CDR3 regions from genomic DNA. Turning to the authors' computational methods: Within the assay, amplification of reference gene primers was used to estimate how many nucleated cells each sample contained. Sequence reads were collapsed and filtered to measure the absolute abundance of every unique TCRbeta CDR3 rearrangement. For each sample, productive Simpson clonality was calculated as the square root of Simpson's diversity index over productive rearrangements. The immuneACCESS repertoire file appears here via TCRdb, limited to in-frame rearrangements. These files lack a portion of the clones; in checked studies, under half of the deficit traces to unresolved V genes, and the cause of the others is not known. That table gives V, J and clone size, and the DNA gave D and trimming. For this sample the table gives some 400,000 clones, of which 85% to 90% were detected only once. The ten largest clonotypes hold 1.1% of the sample.

As for this clone: Its antigen target is currently unknown. No base qualities exist here, and no much larger clone lies one base off it.

Enrolling through a virtual design, the prospective study's participants ranged in age from about 18 to 89 years and lived across 24 United States geographic areas. To assign participants to cohorts, the prospective study relied on clinical history that participants themselves reported in a screening survey and a study questionnaire. Recovered participants in ImmuneRACE Cohort 3 were defined as having two consecutive negative NP/OP PCR tests, clearance from a healthcare professional, or resolution of symptoms. Mobile phlebotomists in the prospective study collected whole blood, serum and a nasopharyngeal or oropharyngeal swab from every participant. Over a roughly two-month period, participants in the prospective study had the option of providing additional blood draws and questionnaires. Prospective study blood samples were shipped either frozen or at room temperature before DNA extraction. CDR1 and CDR2 were assigned from the germline V gene as MNHEY and SVGAGI. V lost 6 bases and J lost 7 bases, and the count of bases not matched to a germline gene is 12. The CDR3 spans 15 residues, from the cysteine through the phenylalanine. Just the 45-base CDR3 DNA is kept, in frame starting at base 1.

What the research found in general, with its limitations: How much clinical and demographic metadata was included differed by source and by participant, and the metadata was provided uncurated.

This receptor was taken from a man aged 30 to 45 who had recovered from COVID-19. This chain is built from TRBV6-5 and TRBJ1-2; TRBD1 lines up with 9 middle nucleotides. Input material: PBMCs or T cells enriched from blood (not recorded which). The CDR3 loop reads CASSTGQGISLGYTF. DNA sequence: TGTGCCAGCAGCACCGGACAGGGGATTTCCCTTGGCTACACCTTC.